A single sample gave rise to the 2 T cell receptor beta chains below, sequenced in a study of regulatory T cells in long-lasting Graves disease. Relying on iRepertoire HTBI primers and Arm-PCR of CDR3 regions, the team built TCR beta libraries. Each CDR3 protein gets one entry after TCRdb re-called the multiplex PCR reads with MiXCR. In the table there are a few hundred thousand distinct CDR3 sequences, 23% of which are singletons. Time point indicated: persistent/refractory GD, antithyroid drugs over 5 years with positive TRAb. PBMC RNA served as the TCR library source. The sample was peripheral blood mononuclear cells (PBMCs), taken when the disease was refractory, from a patient treated with antithyroid drugs. The receptors stem from a woman aged 35 to 49 with Graves disease.

A note on this clonotype: A much larger clone lies one base from this, so it may be a read error. V usage is TRBV6-2 or TRBV6-3 and J usage is TRBJ2-7, with D perhaps being TRBD1 or TRBD2 (6 bases each). The CDR3 extends over 15 amino acids. Germline CDR1 is MNHEY and CDR2 is SVGEGT. CDR3 in amino acids: CANSYLQGLSYEQYF. Written as DNA, the CDR3 is TGTGCCAACAGTTATTTACAGGGACTTAGCTACGAGCAGTACTTC.

There are many counts of this clonotype. V usage is TRBV13 and J usage is TRBJ1-4; 8 bases map to TRBD1. Germline V gene sequence: CDR1 PRHDT, CDR2 FYEKMQ (reference sequence). The CDR3 has 15 residues. Unmatched junction bases numbered 8, after V lost 4 bases and J lost 7 bases. CDR3 residues: CASSSPGGGGEKLFF. CDR3 nucleotides: TGTGCCAGCAGCTCCCCAGGGGGCGGAGGTGAAAAACTGTTTTTT. The full variable domain, its missing parts supplied by reference TRBV13 and TRBJ1-4, is AAGVIQSPRHLIKEKRETATLKCYPIPRHDTVYWYQQGPGQDPQFLISFYEKMQSDKGSIPDRFSAQQFSDYHSELNMSSLELGDSALYFCASSSPGGGGEKLFFGSGTQLSVL.